These T cell receptor beta chains were read from a single sample in a study of chemoradiotherapy in HPV16-positive cancers. Profiled with immunoSEQ multiplex PCR; TCRdb holds only in-frame clones, not every one. The sample holds 25,000 to 40,000 clones; roughly nine tenths are singletons and the top ten take approximately 3%. The specimen comprised blood, sampled from a patient who underwent chemoradiotherapy. The origin of the receptors is a human donor with HPV-associated anogenital cancer. CDR3s include the opening cysteine and the closing phenylalanine or tryptophan. Each record gives: D gene, J gene, V gene, clone size, CDR3 protein, CDR3 DNA. D genes are given only for firm matches. Not every row has a clone size; where given, it reads once, few, many or a size class.

d_gene: NA
j_gene: TRBJ2-1
v_gene: TRBV7-2
abundance: NA
CDR3aa: CASSLEWGNEQFF
CDR3nt: TGTGCCAGCAGCTTAGAATGGGGGAATGAGCAGTTCTTC

d_gene: NA
j_gene: TRBJ2-2
v_gene: TRBV6-5
abundance: NA
CDR3aa: CASSYSASRVGELFF
CDR3nt: TGTGCCAGCAGTTACTCAGCTAGCCGGGTCGGGGAGCTGTTTTTT

d_gene: TRBD1
j_gene: TRBJ2-2
v_gene: TRBV4-3
abundance: NA
CDR3aa: CASSFQGAGGFTGELFF
CDR3nt: TGCGCCAGCAGCTTCCAGGGGGCAGGGGGTTTCACCGGGGAGCTGTTTTTT

d_gene: NA
j_gene: TRBJ1-4
v_gene: TRBV7-9
abundance: NA
CDR3aa: CASRFSATNEKLFF
CDR3nt: TGTGCCAGCAGGTTCAGTGCAACTAATGAAAAACTGTTTTTT

d_gene: NA
j_gene: TRBJ2-3
v_gene: TRBV5-1
abundance: NA
CDR3aa: CASSLSQGTDTQYF
CDR3nt: TGCGCCAGCAGCTTGAGCCAGGGCACAGATACGCAGTATTTT

d_gene: NA
j_gene: TRBJ2-7
v_gene: TRBV21-1
abundance: once
CDR3aa: CASSSGTNTHQPPYEQYF
CDR3nt: TGTGCCAGCAGCAGTGGGACTAACACGCACCAACCCCCCTACGAGCAGTACTTC

d_gene: NA
j_gene: TRBJ2-7
v_gene: TRBV9
abundance: NA
CDR3aa: CASSVGENRFTYEQYF
CDR3nt: TGTGCCAGCAGCGTAGGGGAAAACAGGTTTACCTACGAGCAGTACTTC

d_gene: NA
j_gene: TRBJ1-4
v_gene: TRBV4-1
abundance: NA
CDR3aa: CASSQIGLRGYNEKLFF
CDR3nt: TGCGCCAGCAGCCAAATCGGATTAAGGGGGTATAATGAAAAACTGTTTTTT

d_gene: NA
j_gene: TRBJ2-3
v_gene: TRBV10-3
abundance: NA
CDR3aa: CAITGLGSTDTQYF
CDR3nt: TGTGCCATCACAGGGTTGGGAAGCACAGATACGCAGTATTTT

d_gene: NA
j_gene: TRBJ1-2
v_gene: TRBV5-6
abundance: NA
CDR3aa: CASSLASQGPVKYGYTF
CDR3nt: TGTGCCAGCAGCTTGGCCTCTCAGGGTCCGGTGAAATATGGCTACACCTTC

d_gene: NA
j_gene: TRBJ2-3
v_gene: TRBV15
abundance: NA
CDR3aa: CATSRDKGQFTQYF
CDR3nt: TGTGCCACCAGCAGAGATAAAGGACAGTTTACGCAGTATTTT

d_gene: NA
j_gene: TRBJ2-5
v_gene: TRBV9
abundance: NA
CDR3aa: CASSDTGKETQYF
CDR3nt: TGTGCCAGCAGCGATACAGGGAAAGAGACCCAGTACTTC

d_gene: NA
j_gene: TRBJ2-1
v_gene: TRBV2
abundance: NA
CDR3aa: CASSDPVYNEQFF
CDR3nt: TGTGCCAGCAGTGATCCGGTTTACAATGAGCAGTTCTTC

d_gene: TRBD2
j_gene: TRBJ2-1
v_gene: TRBV29-1
abundance: NA
CDR3aa: CSAGLAGGGEQFF
CDR3nt: TGCAGCGCAGGACTAGCGGGAGGGGGTGAGCAGTTCTTC

d_gene: NA
j_gene: TRBJ1-2
v_gene: TRBV6-1
abundance: NA
CDR3aa: CASSAPGRLGYTF
CDR3nt: TGTGCCAGCAGTGCCCCCGGCAGGCTGGGCTACACCTTC

d_gene: NA
j_gene: TRBJ2-1
v_gene: TRBV5-1
abundance: NA
CDR3aa: CASSSARGWTYNEQFF
CDR3nt: TGCGCCAGCAGCTCCGCCAGGGGATGGACCTACAATGAGCAGTTCTTC

d_gene: NA
j_gene: TRBJ2-2
v_gene: TRBV9
abundance: NA
CDR3aa: CASSAPRGRSNTGELFF
CDR3nt: TGTGCCAGCAGCGCCCCCAGGGGCCGTTCGAACACCGGGGAGCTGTTTTTT

d_gene: NA
j_gene: TRBJ1-2
v_gene: TRBV10-3
abundance: NA
CDR3aa: CAIRMDSTNYGYTF
CDR3nt: TGTGCCATCAGGATGGACAGTACGAACTATGGCTACACCTTC

d_gene: TRBD1
j_gene: TRBJ2-7
v_gene: TRBV7-9
abundance: NA
CDR3aa: CASSPGQGVDYEQYF
CDR3nt: TGTGCCAGCAGCCCTGGACAGGGGGTCGACTACGAGCAGTACTTC

d_gene: TRBD2
j_gene: TRBJ2-3
v_gene: TRBV5-1
abundance: NA
CDR3aa: CASSPASGGSDTQYF
CDR3nt: TGCGCCAGCAGCCCCGCTAGCGGGGGCTCAGATACGCAGTATTTT

d_gene: TRBD1
j_gene: TRBJ2-1
v_gene: TRBV5-5
abundance: NA
CDR3aa: CASSLGTGAIYEQFF
CDR3nt: TGTGCCAGCAGCCTGGGGACAGGGGCCATTTATGAGCAGTTCTTC

d_gene: NA
j_gene: TRBJ1-5
v_gene: TRBV7-2
abundance: NA
CDR3aa: CASSERTVDQPQHF
CDR3nt: TGTGCCAGCAGCGAAAGGACAGTAGATCAGCCCCAGCATTTT

d_gene: NA
j_gene: TRBJ1-4
v_gene: TRBV6-5
abundance: NA
CDR3aa: CASSYSALGIEKLFF
CDR3nt: TGTGCCAGCAGTTACTCCGCTTTGGGGATTGAAAAACTGTTTTTT

d_gene: NA
j_gene: TRBJ1-2
v_gene: TRBV28
abundance: NA
CDR3aa: CASSPWERPNYGYTF
CDR3nt: TGTGCCAGCAGTCCCTGGGAGAGGCCTAACTATGGCTACACCTTC

d_gene: TRBD2
j_gene: TRBJ2-3
v_gene: TRBV27
abundance: NA
CDR3aa: CASQVLAGATSNPDTQYF
CDR3nt: TGTGCCAGTCAAGTACTAGCGGGGGCCACCTCAAATCCAGATACGCAGTATTTT

d_gene: TRBD1
j_gene: TRBJ1-1
v_gene: TRBV11-2
abundance: NA
CDR3aa: CASSPRDRVTEAFF
CDR3nt: TGTGCCAGCAGCCCCCGGGACAGGGTGACTGAAGCTTTCTTT

d_gene: NA
j_gene: TRBJ2-5
v_gene: TRBV7-2
abundance: NA
CDR3aa: CASSLAGVQTQYF
CDR3nt: TGTGCCAGCAGCTTAGCAGGTGTGCAGACCCAGTACTTC

d_gene: TRBD2
j_gene: TRBJ2-1
v_gene: TRBV10-3
abundance: NA
CDR3aa: CAITSGLADEQFF
CDR3nt: TGTGCCATCACCTCGGGACTAGCAGATGAGCAGTTCTTC

d_gene: TRBD1
j_gene: TRBJ2-3
v_gene: TRBV19
abundance: NA
CDR3aa: CASIPAGGSTDTQYF
CDR3nt: TGTGCCAGTATCCCGGCAGGGGGAAGCACAGATACGCAGTATTTT

d_gene: TRBD2
j_gene: TRBJ2-5
v_gene: TRBV25-1
abundance: NA
CDR3aa: CASSQVAGGEQYF
CDR3nt: TGTGCCAGCAGTCAGGTAGCGGGAGGGGAGCAGTACTTC

d_gene: NA
j_gene: TRBJ2-3
v_gene: TRBV15
abundance: NA
CDR3aa: CATSRVRADTQYF
CDR3nt: TGTGCCACCAGCAGGGTTAGAGCAGATACGCAGTATTTT

d_gene: TRBD1
j_gene: TRBJ1-1
v_gene: TRBV19
abundance: NA
CDR3aa: CASSTWASRGQTEAFF
CDR3nt: TGTGCCAGTAGTACCTGGGCTTCAAGGGGGCAAACTGAAGCTTTCTTT

d_gene: NA
j_gene: TRBJ1-3
v_gene: TRBV25-1
abundance: NA
CDR3aa: CASSEPGGGGNTIYF
CDR3nt: TGTGCCAGCAGTGAGCCTGGTGGGGGCGGAAATACCATATATTTT

d_gene: TRBD1
j_gene: TRBJ2-3
v_gene: TRBV6-5
abundance: NA
CDR3aa: CASSSYHRGIADTQYF
CDR3nt: TGTGCCAGCAGTTCCTATCACAGGGGGATTGCAGATACGCAGTATTTT

d_gene: NA
j_gene: TRBJ2-7
v_gene: TRBV19
abundance: NA
CDR3aa: CASSGGTDYEQYF
CDR3nt: TGTGCCAGTAGTGGCGGGACAGACTACGAGCAGTACTTC

d_gene: NA
j_gene: TRBJ1-2
v_gene: TRBV5-1
abundance: NA
CDR3aa: CASSLALGGGYTF
CDR3nt: TGCGCCAGCAGCTTGGCCTTAGGGGGTGGCTACACCTTC

d_gene: NA
j_gene: TRBJ1-4
v_gene: TRBV30
abundance: NA
CDR3aa: CAWSPKTGSNEKLFF
CDR3nt: TGTGCCTGGAGTCCTAAGACGGGTTCCAATGAAAAACTGTTTTTT

d_gene: TRBD1
j_gene: TRBJ1-6
v_gene: TRBV12-5
abundance: few
CDR3aa: CASGWIGQGSFTLHF
CDR3nt: TGTGCTAGTGGTTGGATTGGACAGGGATCCTTCACCCTCCACTTT

d_gene: NA
j_gene: TRBJ1-2
v_gene: TRBV7-2
abundance: NA
CDR3aa: CASSLVSTAGSGYTF
CDR3nt: TGTGCCAGCAGCTTAGTCTCGACAGCCGGGAGTGGCTACACCTTC

d_gene: TRBD2
j_gene: TRBJ2-3
v_gene: TRBV9
abundance: NA
CDR3aa: CASSVSTSGRNGQGGDTQYF
CDR3nt: TGTGCCAGCAGCGTATCGACTAGCGGGAGAAATGGGCAGGGGGGAGATACGCAGTATTTT

d_gene: NA
j_gene: TRBJ1-1
v_gene: TRBV4-1
abundance: NA
CDR3aa: CASSQVVLLVTEAFF
CDR3nt: TGCGCCAGCAGCCAAGTGGTCCTTTTGGTCACTGAAGCTTTCTTT

d_gene: NA
j_gene: TRBJ2-2
v_gene: TRBV7-2
abundance: NA
CDR3aa: CASSFRRGSTGELFF
CDR3nt: TGTGCCAGCAGCTTTCGTAGGGGGAGCACCGGGGAGCTGTTTTTT

d_gene: TRBD1
j_gene: TRBJ1-1
v_gene: TRBV7-2
abundance: once
CDR3aa: CASSWDRGGTEAFF
CDR3nt: TGTGCCAGCAGCTGGGACAGGGGCGGCACTGAAGCTTTCTTT

d_gene: NA
j_gene: TRBJ2-3
v_gene: TRBV7-7
abundance: NA
CDR3aa: CASSPGGVVDTQYF
CDR3nt: TGTGCCAGCAGCCCAGGGGGGGTAGTGGATACGCAGTATTTT

d_gene: NA
j_gene: TRBJ2-5
v_gene: TRBV11-3
abundance: NA
CDR3aa: CASSLDHGLETQYF
CDR3nt: TGTGCCAGCAGCTTAGACCATGGGTTGGAGACCCAGTACTTC

d_gene: NA
j_gene: TRBJ2-7
v_gene: TRBV7-2
abundance: NA
CDR3aa: CASSLTGSSYEQYF
CDR3nt: TGTGCCAGCAGCTTAACCGGGAGCTCCTACGAGCAGTACTTC

d_gene: TRBD2
j_gene: TRBJ2-1
v_gene: TRBV7-2
abundance: NA
CDR3aa: CASSGSGGPSSSQFF
CDR3nt: TGTGCCAGCAGCGGCAGCGGGGGGCCCTCGTCATCGCAGTTCTTC

d_gene: TRBD1
j_gene: TRBJ1-2
v_gene: TRBV19
abundance: NA
CDR3aa: CASSRLQGNYGYTF
CDR3nt: TGTGCCAGTAGTAGATTACAGGGGAACTATGGCTACACCTTC

d_gene: NA
j_gene: TRBJ1-5
v_gene: TRBV5-6
abundance: NA
CDR3aa: CASSLLVGTEQPQHF
CDR3nt: TGTGCCAGCAGCCTCCTGGTCGGGACGGAACAGCCCCAGCATTTT

d_gene: NA
j_gene: TRBJ2-5
v_gene: TRBV6-6
abundance: once
CDR3aa: CASNRRTQETQYF
CDR3nt: TGTGCCAGCAACCGTAGGACACAAGAGACCCAGTACTTC

d_gene: TRBD1
j_gene: TRBJ2-2
v_gene: TRBV10-1
abundance: NA
CDR3aa: CASRLDRVAGELFF
CDR3nt: TGCGCCAGTAGATTGGACAGGGTCGCCGGGGAGCTGTTTTTT